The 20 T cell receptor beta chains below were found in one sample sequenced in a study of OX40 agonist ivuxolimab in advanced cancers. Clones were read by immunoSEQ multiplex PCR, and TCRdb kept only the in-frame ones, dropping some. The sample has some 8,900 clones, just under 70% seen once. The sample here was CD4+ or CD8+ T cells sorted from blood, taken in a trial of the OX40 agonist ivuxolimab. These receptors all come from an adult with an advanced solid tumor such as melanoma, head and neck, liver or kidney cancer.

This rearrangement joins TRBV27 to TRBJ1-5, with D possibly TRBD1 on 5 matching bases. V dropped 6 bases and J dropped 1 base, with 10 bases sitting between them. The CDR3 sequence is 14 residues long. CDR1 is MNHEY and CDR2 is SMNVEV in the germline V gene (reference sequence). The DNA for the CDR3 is TGTGCCAGCAGCTTACAGGCCAGCAATCAGCCCCAGCATTTT. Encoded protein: CASSLQASNQPQHF.

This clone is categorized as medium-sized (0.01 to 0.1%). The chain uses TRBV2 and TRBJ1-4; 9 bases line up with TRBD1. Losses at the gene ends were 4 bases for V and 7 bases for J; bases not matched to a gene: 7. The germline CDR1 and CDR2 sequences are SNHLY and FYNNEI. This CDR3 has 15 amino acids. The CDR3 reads CASSVGTGGLEKLFF. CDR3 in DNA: TGTGCCAGCAGTGTAGGAACAGGGGGCCTTGAAAAACTGTTTTTT.

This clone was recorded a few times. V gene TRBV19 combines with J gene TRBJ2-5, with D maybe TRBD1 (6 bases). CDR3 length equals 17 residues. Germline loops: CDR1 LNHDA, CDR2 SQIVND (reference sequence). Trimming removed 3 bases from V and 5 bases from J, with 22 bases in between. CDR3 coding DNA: TGTGCCAGTAGTATCTACAGGGTAGGACTTGGTCGGGAGACCCAGTACTTC. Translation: CASSIYRVGLGRETQYF.

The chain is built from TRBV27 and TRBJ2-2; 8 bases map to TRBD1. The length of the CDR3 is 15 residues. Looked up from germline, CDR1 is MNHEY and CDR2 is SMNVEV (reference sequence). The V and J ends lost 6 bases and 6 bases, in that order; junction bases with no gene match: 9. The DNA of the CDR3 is TGTGCCAGCAGCCCGGGGACAGGTTTTGCCGGGGAGCTGTTTTTT. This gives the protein CASSPGTGFAGELFF.

CDR3 sequence reads: CASSASGSNTGELFF. The CDR3 DNA follows: TGTGCCAGCAGCGCTAGCGGATCGAACACCGGGGAGCTGTTTTTT. The chain couples TRBV9 to TRBJ2-2; 7 nucleotides match TRBD2. The CDR3 sequence is 15 residues long. The germline gives CDR1 SGDLS, CDR2 YYNGEE. V lost 3 bases to trimming and J lost 0 bases; unmatched junction nucleotides: 2.

The CDR3 reads CASSPSSYEQYF. The CDR3 bases are TGTGCCAGCAGCCCGAGCTCCTACGAGCAGTACTTC. This chain links TRBV27 with TRBJ2-7; D is ambiguous. This CDR3 is 12 amino acids long. Germline CDR1 is MNHEY and CDR2 is SMNVEV (reference sequence). Trimming cost V 6 bases and J 0 bases, with 6 bases left between them.

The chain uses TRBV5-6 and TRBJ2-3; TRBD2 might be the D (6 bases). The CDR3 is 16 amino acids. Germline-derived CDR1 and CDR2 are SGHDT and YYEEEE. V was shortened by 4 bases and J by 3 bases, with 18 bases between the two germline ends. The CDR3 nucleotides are TGTGCCAGCAGCAAGGGAGATAGCGGAGTGACAGATACGCAGTATTTT. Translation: CASSKGDSGVTDTQYF.

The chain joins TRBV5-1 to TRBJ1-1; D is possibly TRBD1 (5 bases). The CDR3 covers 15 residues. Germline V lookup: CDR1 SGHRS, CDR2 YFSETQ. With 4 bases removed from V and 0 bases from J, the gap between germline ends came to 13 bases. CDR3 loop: CASSTGTALNTEAFF. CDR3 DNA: TGCGCCAGCAGCACCGGGACGGCTTTGAACACTGAAGCTTTCTTT.

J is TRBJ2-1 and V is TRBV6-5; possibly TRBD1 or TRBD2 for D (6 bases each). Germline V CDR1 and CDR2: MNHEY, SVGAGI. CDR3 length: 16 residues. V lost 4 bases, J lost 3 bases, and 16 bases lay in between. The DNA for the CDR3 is TGTGCCAGCAGTTCACAGGGAGGAATAGACTACAATGAGCAGTTCTTC. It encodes CASSSQGGIDYNEQFF.

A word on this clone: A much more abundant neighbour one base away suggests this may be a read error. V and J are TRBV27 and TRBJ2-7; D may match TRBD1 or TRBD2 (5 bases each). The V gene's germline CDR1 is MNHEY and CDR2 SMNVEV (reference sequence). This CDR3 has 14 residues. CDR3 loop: CASSLGLARYEQCF. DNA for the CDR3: TGTGCCAGCAGTTTGGGGCTAGCTAGGTACGAGCAGTGCTTC.

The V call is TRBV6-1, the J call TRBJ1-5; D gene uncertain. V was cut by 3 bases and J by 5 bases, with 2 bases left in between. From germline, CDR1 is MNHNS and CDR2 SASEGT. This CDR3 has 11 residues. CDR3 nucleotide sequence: TGTGCCAGCAGTGATTATCAGCCCCAGCATTTT. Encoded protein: CASSDYQPQHF.

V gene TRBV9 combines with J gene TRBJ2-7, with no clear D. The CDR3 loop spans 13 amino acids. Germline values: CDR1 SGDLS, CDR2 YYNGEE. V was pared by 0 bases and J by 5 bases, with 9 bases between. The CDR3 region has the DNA TGTGCCAGCAGCGTAGGCCAGCTGAACGAGCAGTACTTC. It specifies CASSVGQLNEQYF.

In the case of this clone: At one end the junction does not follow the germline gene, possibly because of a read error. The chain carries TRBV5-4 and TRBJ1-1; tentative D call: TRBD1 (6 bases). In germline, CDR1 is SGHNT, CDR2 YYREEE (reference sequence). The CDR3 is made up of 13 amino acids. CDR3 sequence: CASSPGVKTEAFF. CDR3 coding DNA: TGTGCCAGCAGTCCAGGGGTGAAGACTGAAGCTTTCTTT. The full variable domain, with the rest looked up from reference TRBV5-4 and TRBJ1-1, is ETGVTQSPTHLIKTRGQQVTLRCSSQSGHNTVSWYQQALGQGPQFIFQYYREEENGRGNFPPRFSGLQFPNYSSELNVNALELDDSALYLCASSPGVKTEAFFGQGTRLTVV.

CDR3 sequence (DNA): TGTGCCAGCAGGGACAGGGGCAATCAGCCCCAGCATTTT. Translating gives CASRDRGNQPQHF. The chain is built from TRBV27 and TRBJ1-5, with 8 bases lining up with TRBD1. The germline CDR1 and CDR2 sequences are MNHEY and SMNVEV (reference sequence). The CDR3 contains 13 residues. With V trimmed by 6 bases and J by 2 bases, 0 bases remained unmatched.

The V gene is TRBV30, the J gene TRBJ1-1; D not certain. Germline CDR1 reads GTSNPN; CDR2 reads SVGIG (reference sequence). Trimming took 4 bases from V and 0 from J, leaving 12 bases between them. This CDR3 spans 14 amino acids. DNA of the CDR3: TGTGCCTGGAAAGGTATAGTTATGAACACTGAAGCTTTCTTT. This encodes CAWKGIVMNTEAFF.

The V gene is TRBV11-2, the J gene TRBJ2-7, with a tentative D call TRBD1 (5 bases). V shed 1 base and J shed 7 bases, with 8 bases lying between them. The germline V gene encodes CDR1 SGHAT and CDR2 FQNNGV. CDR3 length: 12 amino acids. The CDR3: CASSLGTPEQYF. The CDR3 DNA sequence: TGTGCCAGCAGCTTAGGGACACCTGAGCAGTACTTC.

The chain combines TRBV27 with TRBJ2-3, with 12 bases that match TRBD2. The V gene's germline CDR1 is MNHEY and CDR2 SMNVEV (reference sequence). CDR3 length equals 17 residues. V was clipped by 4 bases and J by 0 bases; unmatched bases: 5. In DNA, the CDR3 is TGTGCCAGCAGTTCCTGGACTAGCGGGACTAGCACAGATACGCAGTATTTT. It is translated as CASSSWTSGTSTDTQYF.

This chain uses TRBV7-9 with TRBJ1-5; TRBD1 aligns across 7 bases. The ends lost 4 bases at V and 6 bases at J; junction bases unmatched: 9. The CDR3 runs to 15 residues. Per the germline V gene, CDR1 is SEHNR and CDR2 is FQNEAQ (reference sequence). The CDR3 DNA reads TGTGCCAGCAGCTCGGAGGGGGCTTGGGGTCAGCCCCAGCATTTT. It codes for CASSSEGAWGQPQHF.

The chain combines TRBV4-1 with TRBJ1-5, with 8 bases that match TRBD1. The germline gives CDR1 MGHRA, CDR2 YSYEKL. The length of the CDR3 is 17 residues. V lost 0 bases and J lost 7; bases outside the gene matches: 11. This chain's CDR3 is CASSQDYGTGFGQPQHF. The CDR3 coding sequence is TGCGCCAGCAGCCAAGATTATGGGACAGGATTCGGGCAGCCCCAGCATTTT.

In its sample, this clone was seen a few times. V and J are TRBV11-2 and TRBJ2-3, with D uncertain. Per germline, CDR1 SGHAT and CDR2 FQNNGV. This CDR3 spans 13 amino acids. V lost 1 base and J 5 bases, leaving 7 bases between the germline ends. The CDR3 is CASSLGSLDTQYF. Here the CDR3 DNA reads TGTGCCAGCAGCTTAGGGTCCCTAGATACGCAGTATTTT.